These 25 T cell receptor beta chains came from one sample sequenced in a study of STAT3 mutations in large granular lymphocyte leukemia. Findings and caveats of the study: Every T-cell large granular lymphocyte leukemia patient had at least one immunodominant TCR beta clonotype.

Antigens for these TCRs are unknown. Profiling relied on immunoSEQ multiplex PCR, and the TCRdb table lists in-frame clones only, not all of them. The sample gives about 5,100 clones, around three quarters of which show up once; about 45% is in the top ten. Material: PBMCs. Receptors originate from a human donor with T large granular lymphocyte leukemia. Some clones in this sample may be carry-over from other donors' samples.

This clone was observed a single time. As DNA, the CDR3 is TGTGCCAGCTCACCACTAGGAGTCAGAGACACTGAAGCTTTCTTT. Translation: CASSPLGVRDTEAFF. V is TRBV18 and J is TRBJ1-1, with D unclear. Germline V gene sequence: CDR1 KGHSH, CDR2 LQKENI. The V gene lost 1 base and the J gene lost 3 bases, with 12 bases spanning the gap. CDR3 length: 15 residues.

The chain employs TRBV27 and TRBJ2-7; 8 positions agree with TRBD2. There are 18 residues in the CDR3. The V and J ends lost 5 bases and 2 bases, in that order; junction bases with no gene match: 17. Germline V gene data show CDR1 as MNHEY and CDR2 as SMNVEV (reference sequence). The CDR3 region is CASSIRAGSGAGTYEQYF. Here the CDR3 DNA reads TGTGCCAGCAGTATCCGGGCTGGTAGCGGGGCCGGTACCTACGAGCAGTACTTC.

In regard to this clone: This sample also contains other DNA sequences that code for the same CDR3. The gene calls are TRBV7-2 and TRBJ1-1; D gene unclear. Germline V gene sequence: CDR1 SGHTA, CDR2 FQGNSA. V dropped 0 bases and J dropped 2 bases, with 10 bases sitting between them. The CDR3 is 15 amino acids. CDR3 DNA: TGTGCCAGCAGCTTAGCTAAGACGGCTAACACTGAAGCTTTCTTT. Protein: CASSLAKTANTEAFF.

The rearrangement joins TRBV30 to TRBJ1-2; no clear D gene. The CDR3 spans 12 residues. The V gene lost 0 bases and the J gene lost 4 bases, with 6 bases spanning the gap. Germline CDR1 GTSNPN, CDR2 SVGIG (reference sequence). CDR3 protein: CAWSVGGYGYTF. The CDR3 DNA is TGTGCCTGGAGTGTAGGAGGCTATGGCTACACCTTC.

This clone turned up a few times. The chain links TRBV28 to TRBJ1-1, with a tentative D call TRBD1 (6 bases). Germline CDR1 MDHEN, CDR2 SYDVKM. Trimming pared 7 bases from V and 3 bases from J, leaving 18 bases between. This CDR3 has 15 amino acids. The chain's CDR3 is CASIERSRGHTEAFF. DNA of the CDR3: TGTGCCAGCATCGAGAGGAGCAGGGGACACACTGAAGCTTTCTTT.

The chain links TRBV5-4 to TRBJ2-3, with 7 bases matching TRBD1. Trimming at V came to 6 bases and at J to 4 bases, leaving 8 bases not matched to a gene. The germline CDR1 and CDR2 sequences are SGHNT and YYREEE (reference sequence). This CDR3 has 14 amino acids. In DNA, the CDR3 is TGTGCCAGCACCTCATTCACAGGGGCAGATACGCAGTATTTT. This codes for CASTSFTGADTQYF. Filled out from reference TRBV5-4 and TRBJ2-3, the complete variable domain reads ETGVTQSPTHLIKTRGQQVTLRCSSQSGHNTVSWYQQALGQGPQFIFQYYREEENGRGNFPPRFSGLQFPNYSSELNVNALELDDSALYLCASTSFTGADTQYFGPGTRLTVL.

This clone came up a few times. V is TRBV25-1 and J is TRBJ1-2; D is perhaps TRBD1 (6 bases). V was clipped by 5 bases and J by 6 bases, with 16 bases between them. The CDR3 covers 14 residues. Germline V CDR1 and CDR2: MGHDK, SYGVNS. CDR3 residues: CASSSVRGANGYTF. The CDR3 DNA follows: TGTGCCAGCAGTTCGGTGAGGGGGGCCAATGGCTACACCTTC.

The chain carries TRBV18 and TRBJ1-5, with D perhaps matching TRBD1 (6 bases). V was shortened by 5 bases and J by 7 bases, with 12 bases between the two germline ends. The CDR3 is made up of 13 amino acids. From germline, CDR1 is KGHSH and CDR2 LQKENI. The CDR3 spells CASSGDRYQPQHF. The CDR3 DNA reads TGTGCCAGCTCAGGAGACAGGTACCAGCCCCAGCATTTT.

The chain is built from TRBV27 and TRBJ1-1, with D possibly matching TRBD1 (6 bases). The V gene's germline CDR1 is MNHEY and CDR2 SMNVEV (reference sequence). The V end was cut by 1 base, the J end by 11 bases, with 17 bases between. The CDR3 runs to 14 residues. CDR3 DNA sequence: TGTGCCAGCAGTTTATTACAGGGAGTGGGGAACGCTTTCTTT. Translated, it gives CASSLLQGVGNAFF.

This clone was seen a handful of times. The chain uses TRBV9 and TRBJ2-7; possible D gene TRBD2, 6 bases. The V gene's germline CDR1 is SGDLS and CDR2 YYNGEE. The CDR3 is 14 residues long. Trimming shortened V by 4 bases and J by 6 bases, and 17 bases separated the two germline ends. CDR3 in DNA: TGTGCCAGCAGCCTCAGGTCCATGGGGGGCGAGCAGTACTTC. Protein: CASSLRSMGGEQYF.

V and J are TRBV18 and TRBJ2-7; D might be TRBD2 (6 bases). This CDR3 has 15 residues. The V gene's germline CDR1 is KGHSH and CDR2 LQKENI. Between the trimmed V and J ends, which lost 5 bases and 2 bases, there was a span of 16 bases. The CDR3 region has the DNA TGTGCCAGCTCAACGGTAGACGGGGGAACCTACGAGCAGTACTTC. Residues: CASSTVDGGTYEQYF.

The rearrangement uses TRBV5-4 and TRBJ2-2; no clear D. Trimming cost V 0 bases and J 9 bases, with 15 bases left between them. The CDR3 consists of 15 residues. The germline CDR1 and CDR2 sequences are SGHNT and YYREEE (reference sequence). CDR3 in amino acids: CASSLAKTPGRELFF. CDR3 nucleotide sequence: TGTGCCAGCAGCTTGGCTAAGACTCCTGGCCGGGAGCTGTTTTTT.

The genes are TRBV5-1 and TRBJ2-5, with 13 bases fitting TRBD2. Germline V gene sequence: CDR1 SGHRS, CDR2 YFSETQ. The trim removed 1 base at V and 9 bases at J, leaving 3 bases unmatched. The CDR3 is 14 residues long. The CDR3 region is CASSLRTSGSSQYF. CDR3 nucleotide sequence: TGCGCCAGCAGCTTGAGGACTAGCGGGAGTTCCCAGTACTTC.

The V gene is TRBV5-6, the J gene TRBJ2-3; D could derive from TRBD1 or TRBD2 (5 bases each). CDR1 is SGHDT, CDR2 YYEEEE, per germline. V lost 0 bases to trimming and J lost 1 base, with 9 bases between them. The CDR3 covers 15 residues. In DNA, the CDR3 is TGTGCCAGCAGCTTGGAACGGGGCCGCACAGATACGCAGTATTTT. Its protein product is CASSLERGRTDTQYF.

This clone was detected once. The V call is TRBV30, the J call TRBJ1-1; D might be TRBD1 (5 bases). This CDR3 is 11 amino acids long. The germline V and J ends were trimmed by 0 bases and 6 bases, with 5 bases remaining between them. CDR1 and CDR2 (germline): GTSNPN, SVGIG (reference sequence). Here the CDR3 DNA reads TGTGCCTGGAGTGTACAGGCTGAAGCTTTCTTT. Protein sequence: CAWSVQAEAFF.

The chain carries TRBV7-2 and TRBJ1-2, with 8 bases matching TRBD1. CDR3 length equals 17 residues. J lost 8 bases, V lost 1 base, and 15 bases had no gene match. Germline V gives CDR1 SGHTA, CDR2 FQGNSA. In DNA, the CDR3 is TGTGCCAGCAGCTTAGATGCTGGACAGGGACTGGGTAAAGGCTACACCTTC. Translation: CASSLDAGQGLGKGYTF. The variable domain in full, with the rest retrieved from reference TRBV7-2 and TRBJ1-2, is GAGVSQSPSNKVTEKGKDVELRCDPISGHTALYWYRQSLGQGLEFLIYFQGNSAPDKSGLPSDRFSAERTGGSVSTLTIQRTQQEDSAVYLCASSLDAGQGLGKGYTFGSGTRLTVV.

The rearrangement links TRBV5-1 to TRBJ2-3, with no clear D. Germline CDR1 and CDR2: SGHRS and YFSETQ. V lost 2 bases, J lost 4 bases, and 8 bases lay in between. This CDR3 contains 13 residues. DNA for the CDR3: TGCGCCAGCAGCTTAGGCGGCCCAGATACGCAGTATTTT. Translating it yields CASSLGGPDTQYF. Supplemented by reference TRBV5-1 and TRBJ2-3, the full variable domain reads KAGVTQTPRYLIKTRGQQVTLSCSPISGHRSVSWYQQTPGQGLQFLFEYFSETQRNKGNFPGRFSGRQFSNSRSEMNVSTLELGDSALYLCASSLGGPDTQYFGPGTRLTVL.

CDR3 sequence: CASSLRQRDGYTF. For the CDR3, the DNA is TGTGCCAGCAGTCTACGACAGAGGGATGGCTACACCTTC. The chain combines TRBV28 with TRBJ1-2; a possible D gene is TRBD1 (5 bases). CDR1 and CDR2 (germline): MDHEN, SYDVKM. V was pared by 5 bases and J by 6 bases, with 13 bases between. The CDR3 totals 13 residues.

This sequence joins TRBV30 and TRBJ1-2, with 7 positions matching TRBD1. Germline V gives CDR1 GTSNPN, CDR2 SVGIG (reference sequence). CDR3 length: 14 amino acids. Unmatched junction bases numbered 4, after V lost 2 bases and J lost 1 base. This chain's CDR3 is CAWSQGGRNYGYTF. The CDR3 DNA sequence: TGTGCCTGGAGTCAGGGGGGACGTAACTATGGCTACACCTTC.

This clone was detected a few times. This chain joins TRBV12-5 and TRBJ2-1; D is unclear. Deletions cut 3 bases from V and 9 bases from J, with 12 bases between. This CDR3 comprises 13 residues. Germline CDR1 is LGHNT and CDR2 is FRNRAP. CDR3 in amino acids: CASGLDWAGEQFF. CDR3 in DNA: TGTGCTAGTGGTTTAGACTGGGCAGGTGAGCAGTTCTTC.

The rearrangement links TRBV5-4 to TRBJ1-2; weak D call: TRBD1 (5 bases). V lost 4 bases and J 2 bases, leaving 9 bases between the germline ends. CDR1 is SGHNT, CDR2 YYREEE, per germline (reference sequence). This CDR3 comprises 13 residues. DNA of the CDR3: TGTGCCAGCAGCCCGGGACGGAACTATGGCTACACCTTC. Translation gives CASSPGRNYGYTF. Looking up the rest from reference TRBV5-4 and TRBJ1-2 gives the full variable domain: ETGVTQSPTHLIKTRGQQVTLRCSSQSGHNTVSWYQQALGQGPQFIFQYYREEENGRGNFPPRFSGLQFPNYSSELNVNALELDDSALYLCASSPGRNYGYTFGSGTRLTVV.

This clone is a singleton in its sample. The chain joins TRBV29-1 to TRBJ1-5, with TRBD1 identical over 11 bases. The germline gives CDR1 SQVTM, CDR2 ANQGSEA. The CDR3 totals 14 residues. The junction had 5 bases not matched to a gene; V was cut back by 6 bases and J by 4 bases. Here the CDR3 DNA reads TGCAGCGTGTCGGGGACAGGGGGGAATCAGCCCCAGCATTTT. It codes for CSVSGTGGNQPQHF.

The chain employs TRBV5-1 and TRBJ1-3, with TRBD1 as a possible D gene (6 bases). V was pared by 4 bases and J by 3 bases, with 14 bases between. This CDR3 is 15 amino acids long. Germline CDR1 is SGHRS and CDR2 is YFSETQ. Here the CDR3 reads CASSPGHGYGNTIYF. The DNA for the CDR3 is TGCGCCAGCAGCCCGGGACACGGCTATGGAAACACCATATATTTT.

V gene TRBV18 combines with J gene TRBJ1-5; D remains unclear. Between the trimmed V and J ends, which lost 5 bases and 9 bases, there was a span of 14 bases. The germline V gene has CDR1 KGHSH and CDR2 LQKENI. The CDR3 spans 13 residues. The CDR3 here is CASSGAPLGPQHF. CDR3 DNA sequence: TGTGCCAGCTCAGGCGCACCTTTAGGGCCCCAGCATTTT.

The chain is built from TRBV30 and TRBJ1-1; 7 nucleotides align to TRBD1. This CDR3 has 11 amino acids. CDR1 GTSNPN and CDR2 SVGIG come from the germline V gene (reference sequence). V gave up 4 bases and J gave up 10 bases; unmatched junction bases: 6. The CDR3 sequence: CAWTGGLGAFF. In DNA, the CDR3 is TGTGCCTGGACAGGGGGGCTCGGAGCTTTCTTT.